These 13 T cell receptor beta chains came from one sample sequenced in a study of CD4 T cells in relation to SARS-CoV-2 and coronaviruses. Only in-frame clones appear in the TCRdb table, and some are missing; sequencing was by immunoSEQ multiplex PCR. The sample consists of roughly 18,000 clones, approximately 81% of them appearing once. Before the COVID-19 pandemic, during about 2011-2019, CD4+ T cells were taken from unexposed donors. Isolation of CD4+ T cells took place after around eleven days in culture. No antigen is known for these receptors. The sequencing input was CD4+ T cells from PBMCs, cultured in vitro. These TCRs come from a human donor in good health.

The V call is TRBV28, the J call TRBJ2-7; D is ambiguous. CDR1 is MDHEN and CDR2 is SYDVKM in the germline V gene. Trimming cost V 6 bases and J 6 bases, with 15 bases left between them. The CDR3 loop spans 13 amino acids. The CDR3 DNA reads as TGTGCCAGCAGGAGACCGGACGGGCCCGAGCAGTACTTC. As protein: CASRRPDGPEQYF.

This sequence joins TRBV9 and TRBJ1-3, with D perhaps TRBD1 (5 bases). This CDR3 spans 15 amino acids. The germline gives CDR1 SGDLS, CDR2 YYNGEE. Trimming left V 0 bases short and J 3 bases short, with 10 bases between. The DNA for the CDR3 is TGTGCCAGCAGCGTAGGGGGGTTGTTTGGAAACACCATATATTTT. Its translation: CASSVGGLFGNTIYF.

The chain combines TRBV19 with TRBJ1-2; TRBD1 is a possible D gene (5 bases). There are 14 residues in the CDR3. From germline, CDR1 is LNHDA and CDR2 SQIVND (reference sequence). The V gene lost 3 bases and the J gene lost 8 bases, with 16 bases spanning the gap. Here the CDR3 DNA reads TGTGCCAGTAGTATTTTTTGGACAACTAAAGGCTACACCTTC. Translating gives CASSIFWTTKGYTF.

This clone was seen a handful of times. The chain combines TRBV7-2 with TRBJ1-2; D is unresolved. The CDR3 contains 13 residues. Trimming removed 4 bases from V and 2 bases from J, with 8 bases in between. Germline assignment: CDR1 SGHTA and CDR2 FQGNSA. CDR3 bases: TGTGCCAGCAGCTCAGGACCCAACTATGGCTACACCTTC. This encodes CASSSGPNYGYTF.

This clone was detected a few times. CDR3 sequence reads: CASSESRGHPNTEAFF. The CDR3 DNA reads TGTGCCAGCAGTGAAAGCAGAGGACACCCGAACACTGAAGCTTTCTTT. The chain links TRBV2 to TRBJ1-1, with D maybe TRBD1 (5 bases). Germline V gene data show CDR1 as SNHLY and CDR2 as FYNNEI. V gave up 2 bases and J gave up 1 base, with 14 bases separating them. The CDR3 has 16 amino acids. The entire variable domain, with the rest obtained from reference TRBV2 and TRBJ1-1, is as follows: EPEVTQTPSHQVTQMGQEVILRCVPISNHLYFYWYRQILGQKVEFLVSFYNNEISEKSEIFDDQFSVERPDGSNFTLKIRSTKLEDSAMYFCASSESRGHPNTEAFFGQGTRLTVV.

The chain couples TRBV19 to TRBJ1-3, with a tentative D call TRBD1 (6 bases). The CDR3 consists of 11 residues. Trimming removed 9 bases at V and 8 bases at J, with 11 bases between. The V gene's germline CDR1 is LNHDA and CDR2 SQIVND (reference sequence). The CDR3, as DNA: TGTGCCAGCCCAGAGGGGGACACCATATATTTT. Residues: CASPEGDTIYF.

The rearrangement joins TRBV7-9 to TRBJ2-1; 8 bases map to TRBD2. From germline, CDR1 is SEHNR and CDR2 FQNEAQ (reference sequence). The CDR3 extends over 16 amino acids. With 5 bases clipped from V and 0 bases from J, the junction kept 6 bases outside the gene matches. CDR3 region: CASSKNSGSSYNEQFF. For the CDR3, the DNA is TGTGCCAGCAGCAAGAACAGCGGGAGCTCCTACAATGAGCAGTTCTTC.

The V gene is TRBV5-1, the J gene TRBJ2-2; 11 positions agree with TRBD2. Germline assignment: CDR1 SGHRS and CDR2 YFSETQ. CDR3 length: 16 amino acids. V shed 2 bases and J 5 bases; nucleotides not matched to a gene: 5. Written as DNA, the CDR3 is TGCGCCAGCAGCTTAGTTCTAGCGGGAGGTACCGGGGAGCTGTTTTTT. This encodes CASSLVLAGGTGELFF.

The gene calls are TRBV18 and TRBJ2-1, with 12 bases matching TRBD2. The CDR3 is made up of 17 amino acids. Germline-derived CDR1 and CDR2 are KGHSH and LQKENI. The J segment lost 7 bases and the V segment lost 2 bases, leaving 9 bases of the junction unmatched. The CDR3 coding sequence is TGTGCCAGCTCACCAGCTAGCGGGGGGGCTGCATTAAATGAGCAGTTCTTC. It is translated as CASSPASGGAALNEQFF.

The CDR3, as DNA: TGTGCCAGCAGTTACACCGGTGGGAGCACAGATACGCAGTATTTT. Its protein product is CASSYTGGSTDTQYF. The rearrangement joins TRBV6-6 to TRBJ2-3, with unresolved D. Germline CDR1 reads MNHNY; CDR2 reads SVGAGI (reference sequence). V shed 2 bases and J shed 0 bases, with 9 bases lying between them. CDR3 length: 15 residues.

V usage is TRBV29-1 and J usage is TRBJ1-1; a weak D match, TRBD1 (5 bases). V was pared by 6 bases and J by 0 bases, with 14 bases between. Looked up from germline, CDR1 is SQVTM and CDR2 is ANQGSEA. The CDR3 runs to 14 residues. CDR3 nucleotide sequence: TGCAGCGTCACCCCTGGGGGTATGAACACTGAAGCTTTCTTT. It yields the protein CSVTPGGMNTEAFF.

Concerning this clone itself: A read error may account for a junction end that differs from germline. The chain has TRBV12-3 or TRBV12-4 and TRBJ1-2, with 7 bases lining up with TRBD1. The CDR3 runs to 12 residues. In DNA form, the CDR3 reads TGTGCCAGCAGTCCCACCGGGACAGCCGCCCGGTTC. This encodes CASSPTGTAARF.

The CDR3 loop is CASSGGTFDYEQYF. CDR3 nucleotides: TGTGCCAGCAGTGGGGGGACATTCGACTACGAGCAGTACTTC. The genes are TRBV2 and TRBJ2-7; D might be TRBD1 (6 bases). This CDR3 region has 14 residues. Germline V CDR1 and CDR2: SNHLY, FYNNEI. The V end was cut by 4 bases, the J end by 3 bases, with 13 bases between. The whole variable domain, filled in from reference TRBV2 and TRBJ2-7, reads EPEVTQTPSHQVTQMGQEVILRCVPISNHLYFYWYRQILGQKVEFLVSFYNNEISEKSEIFDDQFSVERPDGSNFTLKIRSTKLEDSAMYFCASSGGTFDYEQYFGPGTRLTVT.